The 19 T cell receptor beta chains listed next were all sequenced from one sample in a study of CD8+CD57+ T cells in acquired aplastic anemia. The use of genomic DNA as template underpinned the TCR beta VDJ and CDR3 profiling. TCRdb used MiXCR to reprocess the reads, holding one entry per CDR3 protein. This table has hundreds of thousands of distinct CDR3 sequences, 65% to 75% appearing once. Sequencing was done on a sample of sorted CD4+, CD8+, or CD8+CD57+ T cells (not recorded which) from PBMCs. The receptors stem from a human donor in good health, serving as a control.

Concerning this clonotype itself: Likely a read error: the CDR3 ends without its conserved phenylalanine or tryptophan. It is unclear where the CDR3 begins or ends on the DNA, so no DNA is shown, and the CDR3 is as TCRdb lists it. The V and J genes are TRBV7-2 and TRBJ2-7; the table's D gene call, TRBD1, was not cross checked with the DNA. Germline assignment: CDR1 SGHTA and CDR2 FQGNSA. The CDR3 totals 13 residues, both ends included. The CDR3 sequence: CASSLDGQGLGEG.

This chain links TRBV27 with TRBJ1-1; no clear D gene. The V gene's germline CDR1 is MNHEY and CDR2 SMNVEV (reference sequence). The V gene lost 4 bases and the J gene lost 10 bases, with 16 bases spanning the gap. The CDR3 has 13 residues. The CDR3 sequence: CASSSPLSPGAFF. CDR3 coding DNA: TGTGCCAGCAGTTCCCCTCTTAGTCCTGGAGCTTTCTTT.

A few counts support this clonotype. V gene TRBV7-9 combines with J gene TRBJ2-7; D may be TRBD1 (6 bases). The germline gives CDR1 SEHNR, CDR2 FQNEAQ (reference sequence). Trimming cost V 5 bases and J 4 bases, with 15 bases left between them. This CDR3 is built from 14 residues. The CDR3 sequence: CASSPQGKGYEQYF. CDR3 DNA: TGTGCCAGCAGCCCACAGGGAAAGGGATACGAGCAGTACTTC.

A note on this clonotype: This clone may be a read error of a much larger clone one base away. The genes are TRBV30 and TRBJ2-3, with D unclear. This CDR3 spans 15 amino acids. Germline V gives CDR1 GTSNPN, CDR2 SVGIG (reference sequence). Here the CDR3 reads CAWSVAARRADAQYF. The CDR3 DNA is TGTGCCTGGAGTGTAGCAGCGAGAAGGGCAGATGCGCAGTATTTT. Supplemented by reference TRBV30 and TRBJ2-3, the full variable domain reads SQTIHQWPATLVQPVGSPLSLECTVEGTSNPNLYWYRQAAGRGLQLLFYSVGIGQISSEVPQNLSASRPQDRQFILSSKKLLLSDSGFYLCAWSVAARRADAQYFGPGTRLTVL.

In its sample, this clonotype was seen many times. The genes are TRBV4-3 and TRBJ2-5; 7 positions agree with TRBD1. The CDR3 contains 13 residues. J lost 9 bases, V lost 1 base, and 5 bases had no gene match. CDR1 is LGHNA, CDR2 YSLEER, per germline. CDR3 in DNA: TGCGCCAGCAGCCAAGGCTACAGGGGCGCCCAGTACTTC. Translating it yields CASSQGYRGAQYF.

This clonotype occurred many times. V gene TRBV6-5 combines with J gene TRBJ2-7; TRBD2 aligns across 8 bases. V dropped 5 bases and J dropped 0; count of bases not matched to a gene: 15. This CDR3 is 18 amino acids long. Germline V gives CDR1 MNHEY, CDR2 SVGAGI. CDR3 DNA sequence: TGTGCCAGCAGTGGAACCGGGACTAGTTCCTTTTTCTCCTACGAGCAGTACTTC. Its protein product is CASSGTGTSSFFSYEQYF.

The V call is TRBV5-1, the J call TRBJ1-6; a weak D match, TRBD1 (5 bases). The germline V gene has CDR1 SGHRS and CDR2 YFSETQ. V was trimmed by 1 base and J by 7 bases, leaving 12 bases between them. CDR3 length equals 15 residues. The CDR3 nucleotides read TGCGCCAGCAGCTTGACCTCAGGGCAAAATTCACCCCTCCACTTT. It is translated as CASSLTSGQNSPLHF.

This clonotype has a count of ten or more. This chain connects TRBV7-8 to TRBJ1-6; no reliable D call. This CDR3 has 12 amino acids. V lost 6 bases and J 9 bases, leaving 9 bases between the germline ends. CDR1 is SGHVS and CDR2 is FQNEAQ in the germline V gene. CDR3 coding DNA: TGTGCCAGCAGTGCACGCGGTTCACCCCTCCACTTT. Amino acids: CASSARGSPLHF.

The J gene is TRBJ2-1, the V gene TRBV14, with D possibly TRBD2 on 6 matching bases. Germline loops: CDR1 SGHDN, CDR2 FVKESK. Trimming shortened V by 4 bases and J by 6 bases, and 13 bases separated the two germline ends. CDR3 length: 14 amino acids. CDR3 sequence (DNA): TGTGCCAGCAGCCGACTAGTTGTGTGCAATGAGCAGTTCTTC. As protein: CASSRLVVCNEQFF.

J is TRBJ1-1 and V is TRBV7-3; the D gene is possibly TRBD1 (5 bases). Between the trimmed V and J ends, which lost 5 bases and 8 bases, there was a span of 15 bases. Germline V gene lookup returns CDR1 SGHTA and CDR2 FQGTGA. The CDR3 length is 13 residues. The CDR3 region is CASSPGGYGEAFF. DNA for the CDR3: TGTGCCAGCAGCCCCGGGGGGTACGGGGAAGCTTTCTTT.

V usage is TRBV20-1 and J usage is TRBJ2-5; 12 nucleotides agree with TRBD2. V gave up 3 bases and J gave up 4 bases; unmatched junction bases: 3. CDR3 size: 14 residues. Germline CDR1 DFQATT, CDR2 SNEGSKA (reference sequence). The CDR3 here is CSASLAGGRETQYF. CDR3 in DNA: TGCAGTGCTAGCCTAGCGGGGGGGCGAGAGACCCAGTACTTC.

The J gene is TRBJ1-1, the V gene TRBV15; no definite D call. Germline loops: CDR1 LNHNV, CDR2 YYDKDF (reference sequence). Deletions cut 2 bases from V and 4 bases from J, with 14 bases between. The CDR3 extends over 15 amino acids. The CDR3 reads CATSRCKAQTTEAFF. DNA of the CDR3: TGTGCCACCAGCAGATGCAAGGCTCAAACCACTGAAGCTTTCTTT.

The chain joins TRBV10-3 to TRBJ2-7, with TRBD1 matching 10 bases. This CDR3 comprises 14 residues. Germline V gene sequence: CDR1 ENHRY, CDR2 SYGVKD. CDR3 sequence reads: CASSEDRGVRQQYV. CDR3 sequence (DNA): TGTGCCAGCAGTGAGGACAGGGGGGTTAGACAGCAGTACGTC.

At least ten counts were recorded for this clonotype. The chain links TRBV2 to TRBJ1-2; D ambiguous. Germline V gene sequence: CDR1 SNHLY, CDR2 FYNNEI. Trimming cost V 4 bases and J 3 bases, with 12 bases left between them. This CDR3 is built from 14 residues. Written as DNA, the CDR3 is TGTGCCAGCAGTGCGGGTTCCTCGGACTATGGCTACACCTTC. The encoded protein is CASSAGSSDYGYTF.

This clonotype appeared a few times. This rearrangement joins TRBV24-1 to TRBJ2-3; D may be TRBD1 (5 bases). Trimming left V 5 bases short and J 0 bases short, with 17 bases between. CDR3 length: 17 residues. Germline assignment: CDR1 KGHDR and CDR2 SFDVKD. The CDR3 reads CATSVRPQGWSTDTQYF. CDR3 sequence (DNA): TGTGCCACCAGTGTCCGACCCCAGGGATGGAGCACAGATACGCAGTATTTT.

This chain links TRBV20-1 with TRBJ1-4; TRBD1 agrees at 7 bases. Germline V gives CDR1 DFQATT, CDR2 SNEGSKA (reference sequence). This CDR3 has 15 residues. In DNA, the CDR3 is TGCAGCGTTGTTCTTCGCGGCACAGGGGTTGAAAAACTGTTTTTT. Translation gives CSVVLRGTGVEKLFF.

A few counts support this clonotype. Possible read error: a much larger clone is one base away. V gene TRBV12-3 or TRBV12-4 combines with J gene TRBJ1-4; no firm D call. V lost 2 bases to trimming and J lost 4 bases, with 8 bases between them. The CDR3 length is 14 residues. The CDR3 loop is CASSLRRDNEKLFF. CDR3 bases: TGTGCCAGCAGTTTAAGGCGGGATAATGAAAAACTGTTTTTT.

This clonotype was seen repeatedly, ten times or more. This sequence joins TRBV2 and TRBJ2-2, with a weak D call TRBD1 (5 bases). Trimming removed 6 bases from V and 4 bases from J, with 12 bases in between. There are 14 residues in the CDR3. Germline V gives CDR1 SNHLY, CDR2 FYNNEI. Here the CDR3 DNA reads TGTGCCAGCAGCAGACAGAGTTCCACCGGGGAGCTGTTTTTT. Protein sequence: CASSRQSSTGELFF.

Many counts were recorded for this clonotype. The V and J genes are TRBV20-1 and TRBJ2-2, with 8 positions matching TRBD2. Germline loops: CDR1 DFQATT, CDR2 SNEGSKA (reference sequence). This CDR3 spans 15 amino acids. V dropped 4 bases and J dropped 2; count of bases not matched to a gene: 6. The CDR3 here is CSAKRGGINTGELFF. The CDR3 bases are TGCAGTGCTAAACGGGGGGGAATAAACACCGGGGAGCTGTTTTTT.